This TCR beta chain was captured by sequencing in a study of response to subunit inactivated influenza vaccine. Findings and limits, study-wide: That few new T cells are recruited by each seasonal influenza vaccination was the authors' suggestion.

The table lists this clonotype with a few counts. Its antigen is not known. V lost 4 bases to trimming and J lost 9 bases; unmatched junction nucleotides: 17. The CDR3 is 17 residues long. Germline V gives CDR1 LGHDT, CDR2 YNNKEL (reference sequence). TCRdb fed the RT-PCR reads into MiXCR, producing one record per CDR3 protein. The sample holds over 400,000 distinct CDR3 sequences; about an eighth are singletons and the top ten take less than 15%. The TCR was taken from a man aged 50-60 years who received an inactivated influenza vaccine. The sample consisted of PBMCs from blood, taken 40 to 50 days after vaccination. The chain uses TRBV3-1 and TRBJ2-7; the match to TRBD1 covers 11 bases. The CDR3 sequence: CASSPGSAGQGGSVQYF. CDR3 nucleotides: TGTGCCAGCAGCCCTGGCAGCGCGGGACAGGGGGGATCGGTGCAGTACTTC.